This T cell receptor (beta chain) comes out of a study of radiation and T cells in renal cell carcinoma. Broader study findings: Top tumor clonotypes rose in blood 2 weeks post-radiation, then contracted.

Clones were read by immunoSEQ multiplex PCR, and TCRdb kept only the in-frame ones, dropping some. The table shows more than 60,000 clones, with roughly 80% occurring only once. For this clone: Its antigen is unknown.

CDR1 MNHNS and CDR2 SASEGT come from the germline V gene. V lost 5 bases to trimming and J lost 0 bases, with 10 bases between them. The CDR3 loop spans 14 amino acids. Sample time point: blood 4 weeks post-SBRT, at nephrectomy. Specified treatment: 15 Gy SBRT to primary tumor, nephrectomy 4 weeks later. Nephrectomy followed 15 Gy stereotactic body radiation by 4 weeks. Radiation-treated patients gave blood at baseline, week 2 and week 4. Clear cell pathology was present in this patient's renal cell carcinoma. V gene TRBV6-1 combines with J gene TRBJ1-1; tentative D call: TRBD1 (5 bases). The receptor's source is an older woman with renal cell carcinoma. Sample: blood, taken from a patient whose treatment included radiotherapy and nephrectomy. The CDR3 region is CASSSGGLNTEAFF. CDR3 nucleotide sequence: TGTGCCAGCAGTTCCGGGGGACTGAACACTGAAGCTTTCTTT.